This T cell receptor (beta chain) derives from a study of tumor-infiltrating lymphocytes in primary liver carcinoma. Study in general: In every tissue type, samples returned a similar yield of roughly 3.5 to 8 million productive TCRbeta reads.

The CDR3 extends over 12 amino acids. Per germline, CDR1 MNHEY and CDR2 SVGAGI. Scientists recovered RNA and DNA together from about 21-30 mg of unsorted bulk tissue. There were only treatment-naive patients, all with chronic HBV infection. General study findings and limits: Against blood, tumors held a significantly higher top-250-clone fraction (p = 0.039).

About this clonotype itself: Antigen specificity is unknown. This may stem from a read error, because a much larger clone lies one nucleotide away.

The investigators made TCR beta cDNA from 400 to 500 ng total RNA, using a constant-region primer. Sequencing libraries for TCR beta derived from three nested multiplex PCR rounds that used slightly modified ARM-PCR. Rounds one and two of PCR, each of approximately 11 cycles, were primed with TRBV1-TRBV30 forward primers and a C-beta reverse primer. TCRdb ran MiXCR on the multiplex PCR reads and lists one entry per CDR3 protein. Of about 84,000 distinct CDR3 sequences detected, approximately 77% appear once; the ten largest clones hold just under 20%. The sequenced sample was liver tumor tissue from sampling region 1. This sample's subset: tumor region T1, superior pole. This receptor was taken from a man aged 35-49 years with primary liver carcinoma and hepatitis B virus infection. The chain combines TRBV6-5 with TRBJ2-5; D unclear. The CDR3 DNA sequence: TGTGCCAGCAGTTACTCGACAAGGACCCAGTGCTTC. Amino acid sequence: CASSYSTRTQCF.